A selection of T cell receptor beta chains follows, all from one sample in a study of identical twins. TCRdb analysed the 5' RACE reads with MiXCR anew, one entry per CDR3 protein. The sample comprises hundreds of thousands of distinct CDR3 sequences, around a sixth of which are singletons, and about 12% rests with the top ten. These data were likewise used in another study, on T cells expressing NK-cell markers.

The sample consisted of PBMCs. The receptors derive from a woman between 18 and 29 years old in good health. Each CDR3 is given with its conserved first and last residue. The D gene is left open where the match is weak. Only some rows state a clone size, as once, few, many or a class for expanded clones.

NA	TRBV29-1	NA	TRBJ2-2	TGCAGCGTTGAAGATAGAGGGGGGGCTAACACCGGGGAGCTGTTTTTT	CSVEDRGGANTGELFF
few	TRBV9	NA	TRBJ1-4	TGTGCCAGCAGCGTAGATCCGGGTTCTAATGAAAAACTGTTTTTT	CASSVDPGSNEKLFF
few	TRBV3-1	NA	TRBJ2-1	TGTGCCAGCAGCCAAGAATGGTCTGAGCAGTTCTTC	CASSQEWSEQFF
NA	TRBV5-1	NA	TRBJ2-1	TGCGCCAGCAGGAAAACAGGCGATGAGCAGTTCTTC	CASRKTGDEQFF
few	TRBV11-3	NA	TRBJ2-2	TGTGCCAGCAGCTCGTACCGGGGCAGGGCTCGTACCGGGGAGCTGTTTTTT	CASSSYRGRARTGELFF
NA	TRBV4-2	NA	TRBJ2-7	TGTGCCAGCAGCCACGCCGGAGGCACCTACGAGCAGTACTTC	CASSHAGGTYEQYF
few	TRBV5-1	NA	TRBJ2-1	TGCGCCAGCAGCTTGGAGACACTCAATGAGCAGTTCTTC	CASSLETLNEQFF
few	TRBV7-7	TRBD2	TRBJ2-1	TGTGCCAGCAGCCGTACTAGCGGGAGAGACGGCGAGCAGTTCTTC	CASSRTSGRDGEQFF
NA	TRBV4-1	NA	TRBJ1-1	TGCGCCAGCAGCAAGAGGGGTGATTACACTGAAGCTTTCTTT	CASSKRGDYTEAFF
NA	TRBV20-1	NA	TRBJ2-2	TGCAGTGCTATCTTGCAGGGAGCCAACACCGGGGAGCTGTTTTTT	CSAILQGANTGELFF
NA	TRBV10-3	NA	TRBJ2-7	TGTGCCATCACGGAGGGCTACGAGCAGTACTTC	CAITEGYEQYF